This note documents a single T cell receptor (beta chain) sequence. The target antigen is unknown. The sample is drawn from a study of Graves' ophthalmopathy and Graves' hyperthyroidism. For the study at large: No ophthalmopathy within 18 months of follow-up signified stable hyperthyroidism. Study-level results: Researchers report that a 13-signature model separated ophthalmopathy from stable hyperthyroidism, posting roughly 90% sensitivity and about 80% specificity. Among expanded thyroid clonotypes above 0.001 frequency, most also occurred in blood.

Amplification from RNA transcripts yielded the TCR beta CDR3 regions. Amplification began with first-round RT-PCR using HTBI primers, then second-round multiplex PCR was performed. TCRdb passed the multiplex PCR reads through MiXCR, listing each CDR3 protein once. The sample lists about 1.2 million distinct CDR3 sequences, about 38% seen once, with 11% in the top ten. From germline, CDR1 is SGHTA and CDR2 FQGNSA. There are 15 residues in the CDR3. The V and J ends lost 5 bases and 6 bases, in that order; junction bases with no gene match: 7. The clonotype was recovered from an adult man with Graves' hyperthyroidism. V and J are TRBV7-2 and TRBJ1-6; the match to TRBD1 covers 7 bases. The sample consisted of peripheral blood or thyroid tissue (not recorded which). The CDR3 spells CASSIPGQINSPLHF. For the CDR3, the DNA is TGTGCCAGCAGCATCCCGGGACAGATTAATTCACCCCTCCACTTT. Using reference TRBV7-2 and TRBJ1-6 for the parts outside the CDR3, the full variable domain is GAGVSQSPSNKVTEKGKDVELRCDPISGHTALYWYRQSLGQGLEFLIYFQGNSAPDKSGLPSDRFSAERTGGSVSTLTIQRTQQEDSAVYLCASSIPGQINSPLHFGNGTRLTVT.